A selection of T cell receptor beta chains follows, all from one sample in a study of blood T cell repertoires in COVID-19. Sequencing was performed with immunoSEQ multiplex PCR; in TCRdb, only in-frame clones are kept and a portion is missing. This table holds approximately 300,000 clones, about 89% found once. Sequencing was performed on PBMCs or T cells enriched from blood (not recorded which). The receptors shown here come from a young woman who had recovered from COVID-19. CDR3s include the opening cysteine and the closing phenylalanine or tryptophan. The order of the fields is D gene, V gene, CDR3 protein. A D gene is named only where the DNA matches it firmly.

D gene: -
V gene: TRBV7-2
CDR3 protein: CASRVRGSGEAFF

D gene: TRBD1
V gene: TRBV25-1
CDR3 protein: CASSESGGREKLFF

D gene: TRBD1
V gene: TRBV27
CDR3 protein: CASRDRGYEVGNTIYF

D gene: TRBD1
V gene: TRBV6-2/TRBV6-3
CDR3 protein: CASSLEQGPTYEQYF

D gene: TRBD1
V gene: TRBV14
CDR3 protein: CASSQGQGELFF

D gene: -
V gene: TRBV30
CDR3 protein: CAWDPGPSYEQYF

D gene: TRBD1
V gene: TRBV4-3
CDR3 protein: CASSQEGSANRGHAFF

D gene: TRBD1
V gene: TRBV10-1
CDR3 protein: CASSAGTGWENEQFF

D gene: -
V gene: TRBV5-1
CDR3 protein: CASSPGGYTDTQYF

D gene: -
V gene: TRBV29-1
CDR3 protein: CSVAPDRHQNTEAFF

D gene: TRBD2
V gene: TRBV7-2
CDR3 protein: CASSLERGGEQFF

D gene: TRBD1
V gene: TRBV6-2/TRBV6-3
CDR3 protein: CASSYDRETGELFF

D gene: TRBD1
V gene: TRBV6-2/TRBV6-3
CDR3 protein: CASSPDRYTEAFF

D gene: TRBD2
V gene: TRBV15
CDR3 protein: CATSSSGGLPNEQFF

D gene: -
V gene: TRBV5-6
CDR3 protein: CASSSVGANTEAFF

D gene: -
V gene: TRBV6-5
CDR3 protein: CASGPQAGTNGYTF

D gene: -
V gene: TRBV7-2
CDR3 protein: CASSFPGQQPQHF

D gene: TRBD1
V gene: TRBV6-6
CDR3 protein: CASSDSYPGGSNF

D gene: -
V gene: TRBV9
CDR3 protein: CASSVAFFSGNTIYF

D gene: -
V gene: TRBV27
CDR3 protein: CAREEQYF

D gene: -
V gene: TRBV2
CDR3 protein: CASSFSRNTEAFF

D gene: -
V gene: TRBV19
CDR3 protein: CASGRGLLQNTEAFF

D gene: -
V gene: TRBV5-5
CDR3 protein: CASSLQGKETQYF

D gene: -
V gene: TRBV14
CDR3 protein: CASSQDHRVGYTF

D gene: TRBD1
V gene: TRBV19
CDR3 protein: CASKKSGQGAYENTEAFF

D gene: -
V gene: TRBV28
CDR3 protein: CASNFPQGLDNYGYTF

D gene: TRBD2
V gene: TRBV27
CDR3 protein: CASSRSGGGEQYF

D gene: -
V gene: TRBV5-4
CDR3 protein: CASSLVSTGEQFF

D gene: TRBD2
V gene: TRBV19
CDR3 protein: CASSTGTSGGAGANVLTF

D gene: -
V gene: TRBV5-6
CDR3 protein: CASSSRQRNEKLFF

D gene: -
V gene: TRBV19
CDR3 protein: CASMAWGGSNEKLFF

D gene: TRBD1
V gene: TRBV10-1
CDR3 protein: CASSTDRRDQPQHF

D gene: -
V gene: TRBV5-6
CDR3 protein: CASSLPDSDTQYF

D gene: TRBD1
V gene: TRBV29-1
CDR3 protein: CSVAERLGRGIDEQYF

D gene: -
V gene: TRBV15
CDR3 protein: CATSRSLGALGYTF

D gene: -
V gene: TRBV28
CDR3 protein: CASNGHVYGYTF

D gene: TRBD1
V gene: TRBV6-5
CDR3 protein: CASRGQELNQPQHF

D gene: -
V gene: TRBV7-9
CDR3 protein: CASSLVRSNEKLFF

D gene: TRBD1
V gene: TRBV9
CDR3 protein: CASSVGQGYSYEQYF

D gene: TRBD1
V gene: TRBV6-5
CDR3 protein: CASSYSLLTGEEQYF

D gene: -
V gene: TRBV12-5
CDR3 protein: CASGFTEYEQYF

D gene: TRBD1
V gene: TRBV29-1
CDR3 protein: CSDLTGEETQYF

D gene: -
V gene: TRBV18
CDR3 protein: CASSPTGTKETQYF

D gene: -
V gene: TRBV7-9
CDR3 protein: CASSLAGRVSEQYF

D gene: TRBD1
V gene: TRBV15
CDR3 protein: CATSTRQGESEQFF

D gene: -
V gene: TRBV9
CDR3 protein: CASSPLLGPTNTGELFF

D gene: TRBD1
V gene: TRBV2
CDR3 protein: CASSEWPGGGGELFF

D gene: -
V gene: TRBV19
CDR3 protein: CASSPTGSYEQYF

D gene: TRBD1
V gene: TRBV20-1
CDR3 protein: CSASQLTGQVSYEQYF

D gene: -
V gene: TRBV29-1
CDR3 protein: CSVRAGTYEQYF

D gene: TRBD1
V gene: TRBV7-2
CDR3 protein: CASSSRPTGSSEKLFF

D gene: -
V gene: TRBV30
CDR3 protein: CAWKRQFWAYEQYF

D gene: TRBD1
V gene: TRBV29-1
CDR3 protein: CSVFGTGTGNYGYTF

D gene: -
V gene: TRBV10-2
CDR3 protein: CASRGGRETQYF

D gene: -
V gene: TRBV5-4
CDR3 protein: CASSPGTNYMNTEAFF